A single sample gave rise to the 14 T cell receptor beta chains below, sequenced in a study of CD8 T cells in Susac syndrome. After extraction with the RNeasy kit, roughly 0.5 to 1 ug of the RNA was reverse transcribed using random hexamers. TCRdb re-analysed the immunoSEQ multiplex PCR reads in MiXCR, keeping a single row per CDR3 protein. The profile shows 170,000 or so distinct CDR3 sequences, roughly 95% of them singletons. Input material: CD8+ T cells from PBMCs. The receptors stem from a human donor with multiple sclerosis.

The J gene is TRBJ2-5, the V gene TRBV11-2; 7 nucleotides agree with TRBD2. Per germline, CDR1 SGHAT and CDR2 FQNNGV. Unmatched junction bases numbered 10, after V lost 4 bases and J lost 5 bases. CDR3 length: 15 amino acids. CDR3 sequence (DNA): TGTGCCAGCAGCTCCAGGACTAGTCTTCAGGAGACCCAGTACTTC. Its translation: CASSSRTSLQETQYF.

The V gene is TRBV27, the J gene TRBJ2-1; tentatively, D is TRBD2 (6 bases). V lost 6 bases and J lost 8, with 20 bases in between. Looked up from germline, CDR1 is MNHEY and CDR2 is SMNVEV (reference sequence). The CDR3 contains 15 residues. This CDR3 is CASRRDGSLGDEQFF. The CDR3 region has the DNA TGTGCCAGCAGGAGGGACGGGAGCTTAGGCGATGAGCAGTTCTTC.

This chain connects TRBV25-1 to TRBJ1-1, with D unclear. Germline V gene lookup returns CDR1 MGHDK and CDR2 SYGVNS. This CDR3 comprises 13 residues. V dropped 3 bases and J dropped 4 bases, with 9 bases sitting between them. The CDR3 DNA reads as TGTGCCAGCAGTGATGGAGGATTCACTGAAGCTTTCTTT. It translates to CASSDGGFTEAFF.

J is TRBJ2-5 and V is TRBV28; D unresolved. From germline, CDR1 is MDHEN and CDR2 SYDVKM. The CDR3 is 15 residues long. Trimming removed 2 bases from V and 2 bases from J, with 12 bases in between. As DNA, the CDR3 is TGTGCCAGCAGTTTAGTCTACGGTATTCAAGAGACCCAGTACTTC. The encoded protein is CASSLVYGIQETQYF.

For the CDR3, the DNA is TGTGCCACCAGTCAGGAGGTCCTCTCTGGGGCCAACGTCCTGACTTTC. Amino acid sequence: CATSQEVLSGANVLTF. The rearrangement joins TRBV15 to TRBJ2-6; maybe TRBD2 (5 bases). The CDR3 is 16 amino acids. CDR1 and CDR2 from the germline V gene are LNHNV and YYDKDF (reference sequence). V was shortened by 6 bases and J by 0 bases, with 12 bases between the two germline ends.

The rearrangement uses TRBV29-1 and TRBJ2-7, with a possible D match to TRBD1 (5 bases). Germline assignment: CDR1 SQVTM and CDR2 ANQGSEA. CDR3 length equals 15 residues. Trimming removed 4 bases from V and 3 bases from J, with 19 bases in between. The CDR3 nucleotides read TGCAGCGTTGTCTCACTCAAGGACAAGCTCTACGAGCAGTACTTC. Protein: CSVVSLKDKLYEQYF.

The chain is built from TRBV27 and TRBJ2-1; D not resolved. This CDR3 contains 11 residues. Per the germline V gene, CDR1 is MNHEY and CDR2 is SMNVEV (reference sequence). V lost 1 base and J 8 bases, leaving 3 bases between the germline ends. CDR3: CASSLFDEQFF. The CDR3 bases are TGTGCCAGCAGTTTATTCGATGAGCAGTTCTTC.

The DNA for the CDR3 is TGTGCCAGCAGCAAAGGGGACAGGGGTTATGCAGAGACCCAGTACTTC. Translating it yields CASSKGDRGYAETQYF. This chain links TRBV21-1 with TRBJ2-5; the DNA was not used to check the table's D call, TRBD1. TRBV21-1 is a pseudogene locus. This CDR3 region has 16 residues.

The chain couples TRBV9 to TRBJ2-5, with a possible D match to TRBD2 (6 bases). Germline CDR1 reads SGDLS; CDR2 reads YYNGEE. The CDR3 runs to 16 residues. V was shortened by 0 bases and J by 5 bases, with 17 bases between the two germline ends. This CDR3 reads CASSVAPRLDLETQYF. The CDR3 coding sequence is TGTGCCAGCAGCGTAGCCCCCCGACTAGACCTGGAGACCCAGTACTTC.

The gene calls are TRBV4-1 and TRBJ1-2; weak D call: TRBD1 (5 bases). Germline V gene data show CDR1 as MGHRA and CDR2 as YSYEKL. Deletions cut 0 bases from V and 4 bases from J, with 12 bases between. The CDR3 runs 15 residues. The CDR3 DNA reads as TGCGCCAGCAGCCAAGATAGTGACAGTTCCTATGGCTACACCTTC. It yields the protein CASSQDSDSSYGYTF.

The rearrangement uses TRBV20-1 and TRBJ2-7; unclear D gene. The CDR3 loop spans 15 amino acids. Germline values: CDR1 DFQATT, CDR2 SNEGSKA (reference sequence). The V gene lost 2 bases and the J gene lost 0 bases, with 14 bases spanning the gap. DNA of the CDR3: TGCAGTGCTAGAAACACCACAGCCCGCTCCTACGAGCAGTACTTC. This translates into CSARNTTARSYEQYF.

CDR3 in DNA: TGCAGTGCTAGGAGGGGGGACCGTGAAGCTTTCTTT. Amino acid sequence: CSARRGDREAFF. This sequence joins TRBV20-1 and TRBJ1-1, with a tentative D call TRBD1 (6 bases). V was cut by 3 bases and J by 7 bases, with 12 bases left in between. There are 12 residues in the CDR3. The germline CDR1 and CDR2 sequences are DFQATT and SNEGSKA (reference sequence).

V usage is TRBV5-8 and J usage is TRBJ1-5; D gene uncertain. The CDR3 is made up of 13 amino acids. V lost 3 bases and J 1 base, leaving 5 bases between the germline ends. Per germline, CDR1 SGHTS and CDR2 YDEGEE. Here the CDR3 reads CASSSWSNQPQHF. The CDR3 DNA is TGTGCCAGCAGCTCCTGGAGCAATCAGCCCCAGCATTTT.

The DNA of the CDR3 is TGCGCCAGCAGCACCCCGACAGGGAGCCAGACCCAGTACTTC. Its protein product is CASSTPTGSQTQYF. The J gene is TRBJ2-5, the V gene TRBV4-1; 7 bases agree with TRBD1. CDR3 size: 14 residues. Germline V gene sequence: CDR1 MGHRA, CDR2 YSYEKL. V dropped 5 bases and J dropped 6; count of bases not matched to a gene: 9.